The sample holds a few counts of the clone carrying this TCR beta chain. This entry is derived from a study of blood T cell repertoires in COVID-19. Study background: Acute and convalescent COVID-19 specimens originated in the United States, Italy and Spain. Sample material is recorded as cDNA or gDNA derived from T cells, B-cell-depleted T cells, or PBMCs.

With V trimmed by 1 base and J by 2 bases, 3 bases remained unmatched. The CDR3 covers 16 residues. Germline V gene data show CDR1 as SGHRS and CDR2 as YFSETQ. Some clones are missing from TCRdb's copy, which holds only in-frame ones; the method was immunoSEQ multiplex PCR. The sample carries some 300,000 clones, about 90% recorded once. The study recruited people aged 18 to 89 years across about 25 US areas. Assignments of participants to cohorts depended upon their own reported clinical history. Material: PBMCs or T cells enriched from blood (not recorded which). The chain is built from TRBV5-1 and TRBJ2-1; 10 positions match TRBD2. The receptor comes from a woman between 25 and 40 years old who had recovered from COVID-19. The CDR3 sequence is CASSLNLAGAYNEQFF. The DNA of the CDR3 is TGCGCCAGCAGCTTGAACCTAGCGGGGGCCTACAATGAGCAGTTCTTC.